These 5 T cell receptor beta chains came from one sample sequenced in a study of response to subunit inactivated influenza vaccine. TCRdb recomputed calls from the RT-PCR reads with MiXCR, one row per CDR3 protein. Of approximately 290,000 distinct CDR3 sequences detected, around 20% appear once; the ten largest clones hold approximately 10%. Source: PBMCs from blood, taken about 20 months after vaccination. These receptors came from a man aged 50 to 69 who received an inactivated influenza vaccine.

J is TRBJ2-1 and V is TRBV6-2 or TRBV6-3; TRBD2 agrees at 7 bases. This CDR3 spans 17 amino acids. Trimming at V came to 2 bases and at J to 4 bases, leaving 11 bases not matched to a gene. In germline, CDR1 is MNHEY, CDR2 SVGEGT. CDR3 region: CASSYPRGGAPYNEQFF. The CDR3 region has the DNA TGTGCCAGCAGTTACCCGCGGGGAGGGGCCCCTTACAATGAGCAGTTCTTC.

The CDR3, as DNA: TGCAGCGTTGATGGTTCTAGCGGTAGCACAGATACGCAGTATTTT. It encodes CSVDGSSGSTDTQYF. This chain connects TRBV29-1 to TRBJ2-3; 7 bases align to TRBD2. V was clipped by 3 bases and J by 0 bases; unmatched bases: 6. The CDR3 runs 15 residues. Germline CDR1 and CDR2: SQVTM and ANQGSEA.

This clonotype was seen only a few times. V usage is TRBV4-2 and J usage is TRBJ1-6, with 10 bases lining up with TRBD1. The germline V gene has CDR1 LGHNA and CDR2 YNFKEQ. This CDR3 comprises 16 residues. Unmatched junction bases numbered 6, after V lost 1 base and J lost 9 bases. In nucleotides, the CDR3 is TGTGCCAGCAGCCAAGGGGCCGGGACAGGGGTTTCACCCCTCCACTTT. The encoded protein is CASSQGAGTGVSPLHF.

The chain is built from TRBV2 and TRBJ2-5; TRBD1 aligns across 7 bases. Germline V lookup: CDR1 SNHLY, CDR2 FYNNEI. J was trimmed by 1 base and V by 6 bases; bases with no gene match: 5. CDR3 length: 14 residues. Written as DNA, the CDR3 is TGTGCCAGCAGGGAAACAGGGGCCCAAGAGACCCAGTACTTC. This sequence encodes CASRETGAQETQYF.

This clonotype has just a few counts. The CDR3 here is CASGRIQGTGELFF. DNA for the CDR3: TGTGCTAGTGGCCGGATACAGGGTACCGGGGAGCTGTTTTTT. The chain is built from TRBV12-5 and TRBJ2-2, with D possibly being TRBD1 (6 bases). CDR1 is LGHNT and CDR2 is FRNRAP in the germline V gene. The CDR3 is 14 amino acids. Trimming removed 6 bases at V and 5 bases at J, with 13 bases between.